This T cell receptor (beta chain) was recovered during a study of siplizumab effects on memory and regulatory T cells. In germline, CDR1 is SGHDN, CDR2 FVKESK. The CDR3 is made up of 14 amino acids. With 0 bases removed from V and 8 bases from J, the gap between germline ends came to 11 bases. Sequencing used immunoSEQ multiplex PCR; TCRdb keeps in-frame clones, though not all of them. The sample shows tens of thousands of clones, 93% of them seen only once. The sample was CD8+ T cells sorted from blood. V and J are TRBV14 and TRBJ1-3; D call uncertain. The source of this sequence is a human donor in good health. The CDR3 bases are TGTGCCAGCAGCCAAGAGAGTTGGGGAGACACCATATATTTT. It encodes CASSQESWGDTIYF.